A single sample is the source of the 2 T cell receptor beta chains below, sequenced in a study of cytomegalovirus exposure and HLA in healthy donors. Only in-frame clones appear in the TCRdb table, and some are missing; sequencing was by immunoSEQ multiplex PCR. The sample holds 250,000 to 350,000 clones; approximately 88% are singletons and the top ten take approximately 0.95%. Source material: PBMCs. The source of these receptors is a young man in good health and CMV-seronegative.

The chain links TRBV7-2 to TRBJ1-1, with D possibly TRBD1 on 5 matching bases. V was pared by 4 bases and J by 0 bases, with 6 bases between. Germline V gene sequence: CDR1 SGHTA, CDR2 FQGNSA. The CDR3 runs 13 residues. CDR3 bases: TGTGCCAGCAGCTCGACAGTGAACACTGAAGCTTTCTTT. It translates to CASSSTVNTEAFF.

This chain links TRBV7-9 with TRBJ2-7; 8 nucleotides match TRBD2. The germline V gene has CDR1 SEHNR and CDR2 FQNEAQ (reference sequence). The CDR3 runs to 14 residues. Trimming removed 1 base from V and 7 bases from J; junction bases left unmatched: 6. The CDR3 nucleotides are TGTGCCAGCAGCTTAGGCCGGGGGGGAGAAGAGCAGTACTTC. Translated: CASSLGRGGEEQYF.